This TCR beta chain appears in the sequencing data of a study of Tregs in tolerant kidney transplant recipients. Details on this clone: This same CDR3 is encoded by further DNA sequences in the sample.

With 4 bases removed from V and 0 bases from J, the gap between germline ends came to 7 bases. CDR3 length: 13 residues. Germline CDR1 reads SGHRS; CDR2 reads YFSETQ. Generated by immunoSEQ multiplex PCR, the TCRdb table keeps only in-frame clones and is missing some. The sample has about 240,000 clones, about 86% seen once. The sample was CD4+ T cells from blood. This sequence was found in a human donor in good health. The chain carries TRBV5-1 and TRBJ1-1; no firm D call. Here the CDR3 reads CASSLAVNTEAFF. For the CDR3, the DNA is TGCGCCAGCAGCCTGGCAGTGAACACTGAAGCTTTCTTT.